This record looks at one T cell receptor beta chain sequence and its context. What it binds is not known. The entry originates in a study of spatial heterogeneity in lung cancer. Turning to the study itself: Where available, sequencing covered follow-up PBMC samples, taken at a median of around two years after resection.

General study results and limits: Blood showed ubiquitous tumor TCRs more often at resection than at routine follow-up.

Via MiXCR, TCRdb re-called the 5' RACE reads, giving one row per CDR3 protein. Found here are under 150,000 distinct CDR3 sequences, 10% to 12% of them singletons; the top ten hold 20% to 25%. The CDR3 loop spans 12 amino acids. Per the germline V gene, CDR1 is DFQATT and CDR2 is SNEGSKA (reference sequence). Between the trimmed V and J ends, which lost 6 bases and 0 bases, there was a span of 8 bases. Specified time point: blood at routine non-recurrence follow-up after resection. Unsorted whole RNA of tumor, nontumor lung or frozen PBMC was sequenced. This clonotype was obtained from a female donor with early-stage non-small cell lung cancer. V and J are TRBV20-1 and TRBJ1-1, with D perhaps matching TRBD1 (5 bases). Sequencing was performed on PBMCs, taken at follow-up. In DNA, the CDR3 is TGCAGTGCCGGACACCTGAACACTGAAGCTTTCTTT. As protein: CSAGHLNTEAFF.